Listed below are T cell receptor beta chains from one sample, sequenced in a study of cytomegalovirus exposure and HLA in healthy donors. TCRdb keeps only in-frame clones here, not all; method: immunoSEQ multiplex PCR. The table includes more than 90,000 clones, around 80% detected once. The sample consisted of PBMCs. The receptors stem from a man aged 30 to 45 in good health and CMV-seropositive. Both conserved end residues are part of each CDR3. Each record gives: D gene, clone size, CDR3 length, J gene, V gene, CDR3 protein, CDR3 DNA. D genes are given only for firm matches. The size field is filled for only some rows; it gives once, few, many or a size class.

d_gene: .; abundance: .; len: 11; j_gene: TRBJ1-1; v_gene: TRBV5-6; CDR3aa: CASSFLREAFF; CDR3nt: TGTGCCAGCAGCTTCCTGAGGGAAGCTTTCTTT
d_gene: TRBD2; abundance: .; len: 15; j_gene: TRBJ2-5; v_gene: TRBV2; CDR3aa: CASTRSGTREETQYF; CDR3nt: TGTGCCAGCACCCGATCCGGGACTAGAGAAGAGACCCAGTACTTC
d_gene: TRBD2; abundance: .; len: 20; j_gene: TRBJ2-1; v_gene: TRBV4-3; CDR3aa: CASSQVPRLAGDLGNNEQFF; CDR3nt: TGCGCCAGCAGCCAAGTGCCCCGACTAGCGGGGGATCTAGGGAACAATGAGCAGTTCTTC
d_gene: TRBD1; abundance: .; len: 14; j_gene: TRBJ2-7; v_gene: TRBV7-8; CDR3aa: CASSLGTGYYEQYF; CDR3nt: TGTGCCAGCAGCTTAGGGACAGGGTACTACGAGCAGTACTTC
d_gene: TRBD1; abundance: .; len: 15; j_gene: TRBJ2-5; v_gene: TRBV14; CDR3aa: CASSHPGTGLVEQYF; CDR3nt: TGTGCCAGCAGCCATCCGGGGACAGGGTTAGTAGAGCAGTACTTC
d_gene: TRBD2; abundance: .; len: 16; j_gene: TRBJ2-5; v_gene: TRBV4-1; CDR3aa: CASSRRLAGGQETQYF; CDR3nt: TGCGCCAGCAGCCGCCGACTAGCGGGGGGCCAAGAGACCCAGTACTTC
d_gene: TRBD1; abundance: .; len: 15; j_gene: TRBJ1-1; v_gene: TRBV7-8; CDR3aa: CASSLRYRGDTEAFF; CDR3nt: TGTGCCAGCAGCTTAAGGTACAGGGGAGACACTGAAGCTTTCTTT
d_gene: TRBD2; abundance: .; len: 15; j_gene: TRBJ2-7; v_gene: TRBV30; CDR3aa: CAWSELAGGLGEQYF; CDR3nt: TGTGCCTGGAGCGAACTAGCGGGGGGGCTCGGCGAGCAGTACTTC
d_gene: .; abundance: .; len: 16; j_gene: TRBJ1-3; v_gene: TRBV7-2; CDR3aa: CASSLRGGHSGNTIYF; CDR3nt: TGTGCCAGCAGCTTACGTGGTGGGCACTCTGGAAACACCATATATTTT
d_gene: .; abundance: medium-sized; len: 17; j_gene: TRBJ1-6; v_gene: TRBV11-3; CDR3aa: CASSQPQVSSYNSPLHF; CDR3nt: TGTGCCAGCAGCCAACCCCAAGTGAGCTCCTATAATTCACCCCTCCACTTT
d_gene: .; abundance: .; len: 13; j_gene: TRBJ2-5; v_gene: TRBV5-4; CDR3aa: CASSLPREETQYF; CDR3nt: TGTGCCAGCAGCTTGCCCAGGGAAGAGACCCAGTACTTC
d_gene: TRBD1; abundance: .; len: 14; j_gene: TRBJ2-7; v_gene: TRBV13; CDR3aa: CASSPATGPSEQYF; CDR3nt: TGTGCCAGCAGCCCGGCGACAGGGCCCTCCGAGCAGTACTTC
d_gene: TRBD1; abundance: .; len: 14; j_gene: TRBJ1-1; v_gene: TRBV6-5; CDR3aa: CASREGQGRYKAFF; CDR3nt: TGTGCCAGCAGAGAAGGACAGGGGAGGTACAAAGCTTTCTTT
d_gene: .; abundance: .; len: 14; j_gene: TRBJ1-2; v_gene: TRBV5-1; CDR3aa: CASSLDGRATGYTF; CDR3nt: TGCGCCAGCAGCTTGGATGGCAGGGCAACTGGCTACACCTTC
d_gene: TRBD1; abundance: .; len: 14; j_gene: TRBJ2-4; v_gene: TRBV27; CDR3aa: CASSSRDSGNIQYF; CDR3nt: TGTGCCAGCAGTTCCCGGGACAGCGGAAACATTCAGTACTTC
d_gene: .; abundance: .; len: 13; j_gene: TRBJ2-5; v_gene: TRBV19; CDR3aa: CASSMGLQETQYF; CDR3nt: TGTGCCAGTAGTATGGGCTTACAAGAGACCCAGTACTTC
d_gene: TRBD1; abundance: many; len: 15; j_gene: TRBJ1-2; v_gene: TRBV5-4; CDR3aa: CASSLDRGRGYGYTF; CDR3nt: TGTGCCAGCAGCTTGGACAGGGGGCGAGGTTATGGCTACACCTTC
d_gene: .; abundance: .; len: 15; j_gene: TRBJ1-3; v_gene: TRBV7-7; CDR3aa: CASSAGQSSGNTIYF; CDR3nt: TGTGCCAGCAGCGCCGGACAGTCATCTGGAAACACCATATATTTT
d_gene: .; abundance: .; len: 13; j_gene: TRBJ2-7; v_gene: TRBV9; CDR3aa: CASSVVGGYEQYF; CDR3nt: TGTGCCAGCAGCGTAGTAGGGGGTTACGAGCAGTACTTC
d_gene: .; abundance: .; len: 15; j_gene: TRBJ2-5; v_gene: TRBV29-1; CDR3aa: CSGGGQRGTGETQYF; CDR3nt: TGCAGCGGAGGGGGCCAGCGGGGGACCGGGGAGACCCAGTACTTC
d_gene: TRBD2; abundance: few; len: 14; j_gene: TRBJ2-5; v_gene: TRBV14; CDR3aa: CASSVAGVQETQYF; CDR3nt: TGTGCCAGCAGCGTAGCGGGGGTCCAAGAGACCCAGTACTTC
d_gene: TRBD1; abundance: .; len: 13; j_gene: TRBJ1-3; v_gene: TRBV29-1; CDR3aa: CSVRQGSGNTIYF; CDR3nt: TGCAGCGTCAGACAGGGCTCTGGAAACACCATATATTTT
d_gene: .; abundance: .; len: 15; j_gene: TRBJ2-7; v_gene: TRBV9; CDR3aa: CASSVGGQSSYEQYF; CDR3nt: TGTGCCAGCAGCGTAGGGGGGCAGAGCTCCTACGAGCAGTACTTC
d_gene: .; abundance: .; len: 14; j_gene: TRBJ1-2; v_gene: TRBV14; CDR3aa: CASSQGGGADGYTF; CDR3nt: TGTGCCAGCAGCCAAGGCGGTGGGGCAGATGGCTACACCTTC
d_gene: .; abundance: .; len: 13; j_gene: TRBJ1-1; v_gene: TRBV5-5; CDR3aa: CASSFRRNTEAFF; CDR3nt: TGTGCCAGCAGCTTTAGGAGGAACACTGAAGCTTTCTTT
d_gene: .; abundance: .; len: 17; j_gene: TRBJ2-7; v_gene: TRBV21-1; CDR3aa: CASSPPRTSGDPYEQYF; CDR3nt: TGTGCCAGCAGCCCGCCGAGGACTAGCGGGGATCCCTACGAGCAGTACTTC
d_gene: .; abundance: once; len: 13; j_gene: TRBJ1-5; v_gene: TRBV10-1; CDR3aa: CASSLGGDQPQHF; CDR3nt: TGCGCCAGCAGCCTGGGGGGGGATCAGCCCCAGCATTTT
d_gene: .; abundance: few; len: 15; j_gene: TRBJ2-3; v_gene: TRBV5-4; CDR3aa: CASSLVEVGTDTQYF; CDR3nt: TGTGCCAGCAGCTTGGTGGAGGTCGGCACAGATACGCAGTATTTT
d_gene: TRBD1; abundance: .; len: 16; j_gene: TRBJ1-3; v_gene: TRBV9; CDR3aa: CASSAWDRVAGNTIYF; CDR3nt: TGTGCCAGCAGCGCATGGGACAGGGTCGCTGGAAACACCATATATTTT
d_gene: .; abundance: .; len: 13; j_gene: TRBJ2-5; v_gene: TRBV7-2; CDR3aa: CASSLTGVGTQYF; CDR3nt: TGTGCCAGCAGCTTAACGGGGGTTGGGACCCAGTACTTC
d_gene: .; abundance: .; len: 13; j_gene: TRBJ1-1; v_gene: TRBV30; CDR3aa: CAWRESRTAEAFF; CDR3nt: TGTGCCTGGAGAGAGAGCAGGACTGCTGAAGCTTTCTTT
d_gene: TRBD1; abundance: .; len: 13; j_gene: TRBJ2-1; v_gene: TRBV7-7; CDR3aa: CASSLDRDRGQFF; CDR3nt: TGTGCCAGCAGCTTAGACCGGGACAGGGGGCAGTTCTTC
d_gene: TRBD2; abundance: .; len: 16; j_gene: TRBJ2-5; v_gene: TRBV4-1; CDR3aa: CASSPVAGGRQETQYF; CDR3nt: TGCGCCAGCAGCCCCGTGGCGGGGGGGCGTCAAGAGACCCAGTACTTC
d_gene: .; abundance: once; len: 17; j_gene: TRBJ2-3; v_gene: TRBV21-1; CDR3aa: CASSKGKWDRVTDTQYF; CDR3nt: TGTGCCAGCAGCAAAGGGAAGTGGGACAGGGTGACAGATACGCAGTATTTT
d_gene: TRBD2; abundance: .; len: 11; j_gene: TRBJ2-1; v_gene: TRBV2; CDR3aa: CASSAGTSVFF; CDR3nt: TGTGCCAGCAGTGCCGGGACTAGTGTTTTCTTC
d_gene: TRBD1; abundance: once; len: 17; j_gene: TRBJ1-2; v_gene: TRBV19; CDR3aa: CASSIRQGRDPADGYTF; CDR3nt: TGTGCCAGTAGTATAAGACAGGGCCGCGATCCGGCTGATGGCTACACCTTC
d_gene: .; abundance: .; len: 17; j_gene: TRBJ1-2; v_gene: TRBV4-2; CDR3aa: CASSQVLARGGMYGYTF; CDR3nt: TGTGCCAGCAGCCAAGTTCTTGCTAGGGGGGGAATGTATGGCTACACCTTC
d_gene: TRBD1; abundance: .; len: 15; j_gene: TRBJ1-4; v_gene: TRBV5-8; CDR3aa: CASSRYRGANEKLFF; CDR3nt: TGTGCCAGCAGCAGGTACAGGGGTGCTAATGAAAAACTGTTTTTT
d_gene: .; abundance: .; len: 15; j_gene: TRBJ1-5; v_gene: TRBV19; CDR3aa: CASSMMGARNQPQHF; CDR3nt: TGTGCCAGTAGTATGATGGGGGCGAGGAATCAGCCCCAGCATTTT
d_gene: .; abundance: few; len: 13; j_gene: TRBJ2-7; v_gene: TRBV7-9; CDR3aa: CASSRWTVYEQYF; CDR3nt: TGTGCCAGCAGCCGTTGGACAGTTTACGAGCAGTACTTC
d_gene: TRBD2; abundance: .; len: 14; j_gene: TRBJ2-1; v_gene: TRBV2; CDR3aa: CASSDRIAGGPGFF; CDR3nt: TGTGCCAGCAGTGACAGGATAGCGGGGGGGCCGGGGTTCTTC
d_gene: TRBD1; abundance: .; len: 16; j_gene: TRBJ2-5; v_gene: TRBV10-3; CDR3aa: CAIRTDRGVGQETQYF; CDR3nt: TGTGCCATCAGAACGGACAGGGGAGTAGGGCAAGAGACCCAGTACTTC
d_gene: .; abundance: .; len: 14; j_gene: TRBJ2-3; v_gene: TRBV19; CDR3aa: CASRTTQSTDTQYF; CDR3nt: TGTGCCAGCCGGACTACCCAGAGCACAGATACGCAGTATTTT
d_gene: TRBD1; abundance: .; len: 14; j_gene: TRBJ2-7; v_gene: TRBV19; CDR3aa: CASRSPGQGNLQYF; CDR3nt: TGTGCCAGTAGATCTCCGGGACAGGGAAATTTACAGTACTTC
d_gene: .; abundance: .; len: 14; j_gene: TRBJ2-2; v_gene: TRBV9; CDR3aa: CASTPGSITGELFF; CDR3nt: TGTGCCAGCACTCCCGGGTCCATCACCGGGGAGCTGTTTTTT
d_gene: .; abundance: .; len: 14; j_gene: TRBJ1-4; v_gene: TRBV19; CDR3aa: CASSFDTSAEKLFF; CDR3nt: TGTGCCAGTAGCTTTGACACCTCCGCCGAAAAACTGTTTTTT
d_gene: TRBD2; abundance: .; len: 16; j_gene: TRBJ2-5; v_gene: TRBV5-1; CDR3aa: CASSAGPSGRGETQYF; CDR3nt: TGCGCCAGCAGCGCGGGCCCTAGCGGGAGAGGGGAGACCCAGTACTTC
d_gene: TRBD1; abundance: few; len: 17; j_gene: TRBJ2-3; v_gene: TRBV10-3; CDR3aa: CAISESDRQGPTDTQYF; CDR3nt: TGTGCCATCAGTGAGTCCGATAGACAGGGGCCCACAGATACGCAGTATTTT
d_gene: TRBD2; abundance: .; len: 15; j_gene: TRBJ2-5; v_gene: TRBV4-2; CDR3aa: CASSQTSGGEETQYF; CDR3nt: TGTGCCAGCAGCCAGACTAGCGGGGGGGAAGAGACCCAGTACTTC
d_gene: .; abundance: .; len: 13; j_gene: TRBJ1-2; v_gene: TRBV7-9; CDR3aa: CASSLARAYGYTF; CDR3nt: TGTGCCAGCAGCTTAGCCAGGGCCTATGGCTACACCTTC
d_gene: .; abundance: .; len: 16; j_gene: TRBJ1-1; v_gene: TRBV6-6; CDR3aa: CASSSTPGRRNTEAFF; CDR3nt: TGTGCCAGCAGCTCTACCCCAGGGCGGCGGAACACTGAAGCTTTCTTT